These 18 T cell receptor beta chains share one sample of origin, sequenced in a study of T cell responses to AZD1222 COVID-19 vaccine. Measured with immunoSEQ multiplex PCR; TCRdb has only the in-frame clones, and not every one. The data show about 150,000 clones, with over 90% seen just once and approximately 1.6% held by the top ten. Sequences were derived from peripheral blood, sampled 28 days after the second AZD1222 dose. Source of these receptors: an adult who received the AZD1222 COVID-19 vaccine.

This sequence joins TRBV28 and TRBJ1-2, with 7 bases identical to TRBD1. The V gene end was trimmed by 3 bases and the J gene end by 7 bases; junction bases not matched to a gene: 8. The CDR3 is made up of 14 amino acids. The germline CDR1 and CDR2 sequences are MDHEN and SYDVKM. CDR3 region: CASSFHTGAAGYTF. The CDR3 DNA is TGTGCCAGCAGTTTCCACACAGGGGCGGCTGGCTACACCTTC.

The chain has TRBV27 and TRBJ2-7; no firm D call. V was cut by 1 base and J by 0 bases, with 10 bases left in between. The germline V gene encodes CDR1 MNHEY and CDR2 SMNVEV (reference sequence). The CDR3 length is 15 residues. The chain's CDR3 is CASSLWAGPSYEQYF. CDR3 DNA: TGTGCCAGCAGTTTATGGGCAGGACCCTCCTACGAGCAGTACTTC.

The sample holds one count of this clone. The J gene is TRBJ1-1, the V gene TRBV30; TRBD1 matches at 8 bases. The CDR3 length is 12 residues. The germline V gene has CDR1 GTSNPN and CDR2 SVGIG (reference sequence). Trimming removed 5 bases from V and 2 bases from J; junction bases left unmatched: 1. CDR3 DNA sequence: TGTGCCTGGGGACAGGGCAACACTGAAGCTTTCTTT. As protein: CAWGQGNTEAFF.

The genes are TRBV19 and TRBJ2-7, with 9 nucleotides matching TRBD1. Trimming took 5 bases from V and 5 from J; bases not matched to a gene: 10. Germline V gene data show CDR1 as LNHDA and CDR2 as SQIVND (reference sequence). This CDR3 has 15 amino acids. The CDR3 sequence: CASSDRGTGKNEQYF. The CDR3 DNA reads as TGTGCCAGTAGTGACAGGGGGACGGGTAAGAACGAGCAGTACTTC.

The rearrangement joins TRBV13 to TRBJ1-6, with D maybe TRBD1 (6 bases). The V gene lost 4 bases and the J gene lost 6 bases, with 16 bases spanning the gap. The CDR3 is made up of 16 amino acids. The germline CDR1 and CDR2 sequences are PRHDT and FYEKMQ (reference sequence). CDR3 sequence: CASSSALGAPNSPLHF. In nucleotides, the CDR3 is TGTGCCAGCAGCTCCGCACTGGGGGCTCCTAATTCACCCCTCCACTTT.

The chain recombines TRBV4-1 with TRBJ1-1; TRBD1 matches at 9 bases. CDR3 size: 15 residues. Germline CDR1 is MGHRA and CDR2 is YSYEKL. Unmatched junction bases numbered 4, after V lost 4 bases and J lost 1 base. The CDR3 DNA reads TGCGCCAGCAGCCTGACGACAGGGGGGAACACTGAAGCTTTCTTT. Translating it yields CASSLTTGGNTEAFF.

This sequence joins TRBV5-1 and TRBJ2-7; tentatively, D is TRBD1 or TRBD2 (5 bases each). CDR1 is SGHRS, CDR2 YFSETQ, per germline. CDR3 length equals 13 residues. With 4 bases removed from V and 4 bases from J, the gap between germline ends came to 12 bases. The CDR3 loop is CASSRDAGYEQYF. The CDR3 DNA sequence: TGCGCCAGCAGCCGGGACGCCGGGTACGAGCAGTACTTC.

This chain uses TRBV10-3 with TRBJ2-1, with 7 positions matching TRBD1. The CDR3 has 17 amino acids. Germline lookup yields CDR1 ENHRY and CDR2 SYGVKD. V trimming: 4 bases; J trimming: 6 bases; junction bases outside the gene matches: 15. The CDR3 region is CAISGPSGDRRLNEQFF. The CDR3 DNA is TGTGCCATCAGTGGCCCTAGTGGGGACAGAAGACTCAATGAGCAGTTCTTC.

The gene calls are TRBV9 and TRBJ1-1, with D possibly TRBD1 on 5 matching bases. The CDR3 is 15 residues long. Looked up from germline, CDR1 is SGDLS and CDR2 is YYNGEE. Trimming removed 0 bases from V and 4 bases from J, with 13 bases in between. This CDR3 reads CASSVGGRDGTEAFF. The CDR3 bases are TGTGCCAGCAGCGTAGGTGGCAGGGATGGCACTGAAGCTTTCTTT.

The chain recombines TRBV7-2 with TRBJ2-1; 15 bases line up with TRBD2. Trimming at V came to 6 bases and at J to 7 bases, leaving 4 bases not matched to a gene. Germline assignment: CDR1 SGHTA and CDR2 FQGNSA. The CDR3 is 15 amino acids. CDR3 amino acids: CASREGLAGGNEQFF. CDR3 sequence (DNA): TGTGCCAGCAGGGAGGGACTAGCGGGAGGTAATGAGCAGTTCTTC.

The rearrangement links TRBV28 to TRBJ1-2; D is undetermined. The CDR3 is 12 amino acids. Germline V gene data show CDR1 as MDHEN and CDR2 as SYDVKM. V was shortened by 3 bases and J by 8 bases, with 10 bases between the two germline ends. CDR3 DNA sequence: TGTGCCAGCAGTTTTTGGGAGGGCGGCTACACCTTC. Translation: CASSFWEGGYTF.

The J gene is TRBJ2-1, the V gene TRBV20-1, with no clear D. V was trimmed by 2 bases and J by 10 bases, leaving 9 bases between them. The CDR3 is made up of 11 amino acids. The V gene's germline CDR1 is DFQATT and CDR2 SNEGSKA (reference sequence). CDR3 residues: CSARPMTEQFF. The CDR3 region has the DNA TGCAGTGCTAGACCGATGACGGAGCAGTTCTTC.

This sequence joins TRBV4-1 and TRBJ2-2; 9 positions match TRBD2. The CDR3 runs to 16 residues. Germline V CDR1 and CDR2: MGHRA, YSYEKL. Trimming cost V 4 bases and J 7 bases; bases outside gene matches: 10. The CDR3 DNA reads TGCGCCAGCAGCCTTGTAGCGGGAGCGGGAGGCGGGGAGCTGTTTTTT. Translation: CASSLVAGAGGGELFF.

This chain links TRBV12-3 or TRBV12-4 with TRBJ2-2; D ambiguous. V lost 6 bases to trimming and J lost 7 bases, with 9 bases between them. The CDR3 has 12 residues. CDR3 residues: CASSLVGGELFF. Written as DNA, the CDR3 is TGTGCCAGCAGCCTGGTTGGCGGGGAGCTGTTTTTT.

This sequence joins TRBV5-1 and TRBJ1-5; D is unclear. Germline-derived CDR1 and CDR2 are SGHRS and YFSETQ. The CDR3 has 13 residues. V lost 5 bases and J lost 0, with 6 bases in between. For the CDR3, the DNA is TGCGCCAGCAGGGACGATAGCAATCAGCCCCAGCATTTT. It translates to CASRDDSNQPQHF.

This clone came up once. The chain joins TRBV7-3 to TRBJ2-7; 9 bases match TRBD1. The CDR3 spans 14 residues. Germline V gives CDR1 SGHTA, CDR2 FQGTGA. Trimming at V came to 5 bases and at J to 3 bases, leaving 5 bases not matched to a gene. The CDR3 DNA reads TGTGCCAGCAGCCCGGACAGGGGAGACTACGAGCAGTACTTC. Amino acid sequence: CASSPDRGDYEQYF. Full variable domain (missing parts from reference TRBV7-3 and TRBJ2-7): GAGVSQTPSNKVTEKGKYVELRCDPISGHTALYWYRQSLGQGPEFLIYFQGTGAADDSGLPNDRFFAVRPEGSVSTLKIQRTERGDSAVYLCASSPDRGDYEQYFGPGTRLTVT.

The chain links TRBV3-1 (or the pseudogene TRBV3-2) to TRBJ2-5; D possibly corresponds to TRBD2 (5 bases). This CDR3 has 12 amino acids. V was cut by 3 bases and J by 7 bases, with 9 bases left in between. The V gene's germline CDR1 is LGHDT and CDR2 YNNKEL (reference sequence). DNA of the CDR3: TGTGCCAGCAGCCAGCGAGGGAGGACCCAGTACTTC. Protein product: CASSQRGRTQYF.

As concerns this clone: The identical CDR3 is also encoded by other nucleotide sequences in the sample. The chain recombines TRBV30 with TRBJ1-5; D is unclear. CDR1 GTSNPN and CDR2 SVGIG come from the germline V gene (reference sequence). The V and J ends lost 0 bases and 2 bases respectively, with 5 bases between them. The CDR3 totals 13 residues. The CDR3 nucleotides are TGTGCCTGGAGTGTAGGAGGCAATCAGCCCCAGCATTTT. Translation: CAWSVGGNQPQHF.